This T cell receptor (beta chain) was found in a study of identical twins. TCRdb re-called the 5' RACE reads through MiXCR, storing one row per CDR3 protein. The sample lists about 340,000 distinct CDR3 sequences; roughly 9% were seen once. This clonotype showed up just a few times. Deletions cut 3 bases from V and 2 bases from J, with 11 bases between. The CDR3 contains 14 residues. CDR1 is MNHNS, CDR2 SASEGT, per germline. This receptor was identified in a woman in her fifties or sixties in good health. Input material: naive T cells sorted from blood. V is TRBV6-1 and J is TRBJ2-7; D is unresolved. CDR3 DNA: TGTGCCAGCAGTGAGGGCAATTCTCCCTACGAGCAGTACTTC. It yields the protein CASSEGNSPYEQYF.